In its sample, the clone carrying this T cell receptor (beta chain) was seen a few times. Its matching antigen is unknown. These data belong to a study of T cells after yellow fever vaccination. Germline V gene lookup returns CDR1 SGHVS and CDR2 FQNEAQ. The CDR3 is made up of 14 amino acids. V lost 0 bases and J lost 3, with 6 bases in between. TCR cDNA, made by 5'RACE template switching, carried an added universal primer site and UMIs. TCRdb reprocessed the 5' RACE reads via MiXCR and lists one record per CDR3 protein. This sample carries some 320,000 distinct CDR3 sequences, about 10% of them seen once, and the ten largest clones take 3% to 4%. Study-level findings and limits: A small proportion of clonotypes was detected in both the CD4 and CD8 compartments. Primary-vaccination clones mostly resurfaced post-booster (approximately 96% CD4, approximately 89% CD8).

The sequence was collected from a young man who received the YFV17D yellow fever vaccine. Sequencing was performed on CD4+ T cells sorted from PBMCs, taken 5 days after the yellow fever booster vaccination. The V gene is TRBV7-8, the J gene TRBJ1-5; no clear D gene. The CDR3 DNA is TGTGCCAGCAGCTTAGCAGGTCACAATCAGCCCCAGCATTTT. It translates to CASSLAGHNQPQHF.